One sample yielded the 17 T cell receptor beta chains listed below, sequenced in a study of tumor and adjacent non-tumor tissue in lung cancer. The template was RNA from unsorted bulk tissue. TCRbeta libraries were built with three rounds of nested PCR, modified from ARM-PCR. A single record per CDR3 protein comes from TCRdb applying MiXCR to the multiplex PCR reads. The sample has about 200,000 distinct CDR3 sequences; about 76% are singletons. The sample consisted of lung tumor tissue. The receptors shown here come from a man aged 60 to 69 with non-small cell lung cancer.

The chain recombines TRBV20-1 with TRBJ1-3, with D possibly TRBD1 on 6 matching bases. CDR1 is DFQATT and CDR2 is SNEGSKA in the germline V gene (reference sequence). Trimming took off 4 bases at V and 2 bases at J, with 18 bases between the two ends. The CDR3 is 16 residues long. CDR3 nucleotide sequence: TGCAGTGCTACAGTGGACGGGGGCGCTCCTGGAAACACCATATATTTT. It translates to CSATVDGGAPGNTIYF.

On this clonotype itself: A much larger clone lies one base from this, so it may be a read error. The chain links TRBV12-3 or TRBV12-4 to TRBJ2-3; weak D call: TRBD2 (5 bases). The CDR3 contains 15 residues. Here the CDR3 reads CPSSLSGPGIDTQYF. CDR3 coding DNA: TGTCCCAGCAGTTTATCGGGCCCGGGGATAGATACGCAGTATTTT.

Concerning this clonotype: This could be a read error, since a much larger clone is one nucleotide away. This sequence joins TRBV4-2 and TRBJ2-2, with TRBD2 matching over 8 bases. The CDR3 is 17 amino acids. Germline loops: CDR1 LGHNA, CDR2 YNFKEQ. CDR3 nucleotides: TGTACCAGCAGCCAAGATTATACGGGAGGGGCCACCGGGGAGCTGTTTTTT. This codes for CTSSQDYTGGATGELFF.

On this clonotype: No conserved phenylalanine or tryptophan is present at the end of the CDR3, so a read error is the likely explanation. The chain combines TRBV20-1 with TRBJ2-3; TRBD2 might be the D (7 bases). The germline gives CDR1 DFQATT, CDR2 SNEGSKA (reference sequence). V was cut by 3 bases and J by 5 bases, with 18 bases left in between. This CDR3 is built from 15 residues. CDR3 region: CSARDAAGHVDTQYL. The CDR3 DNA follows: TGCAGTGCTAGGGATGCAGCGGGACACGTAGATACGCAGTATTTA.

This clonotype showed up many times. The chain combines TRBV11-3 with TRBJ2-3, with unresolved D. The CDR3 sequence is 13 residues long. V was clipped by 5 bases and J by 2 bases, with 8 bases between them. Germline loops: CDR1 SGHNT, CDR2 YENEEA. The CDR3 spells CASSSRTTDTQYF. The CDR3 region has the DNA TGTGCCAGCAGCAGCAGGACCACAGATACGCAGTATTTT.

A remark on this clonotype: One end of the junction does not line up with germline, which may come from a read error. V and J are TRBV6-1 and TRBJ2-3, with D possibly being TRBD1 (5 bases). The CDR3 covers 14 residues. Germline V gives CDR1 MNHNS, CDR2 SASEGT. CDR3 sequence reads: CASSQQTATDMQYF. In nucleotides, the CDR3 is TGTGCCAGCAGTCAACAGACAGCCACAGATATGCAGTATTTT.

The chain joins TRBV6-1 to TRBJ1-1; TRBD1 agrees at 7 bases. The CDR3 extends over 18 amino acids. The germline gives CDR1 MNHNS, CDR2 SASEGT. CDR3 sequence: CSPPDRFGVAILNTEAFF. The CDR3 DNA reads as TGTTCACCTCCGGACAGGTTTGGGGTTGCAATCCTAAACACTGAAGCTTTCTTT.

The CDR3 here is CASSPNSQGTDTQYF. CDR3 bases: TGTGCCAGCTCACCCAATAGCCAAGGCACAGATACGCAGTATTTT. The J gene is TRBJ2-3, the V gene TRBV18; unclear D gene. This CDR3 region has 15 residues. Germline V gene sequence: CDR1 KGHSH, CDR2 LQKENI. V lost 3 bases, J lost 1 base, and 11 bases lay in between.

This clonotype was seen just once. This sequence joins TRBV20-1 and TRBJ2-2; D remains unclear. Germline lookup yields CDR1 DFQATT and CDR2 SNEGSKA (reference sequence). There are 13 residues in the CDR3. The CDR3: CRALGYTTGELFF. CDR3 bases: TGCAGAGCTCTAGGGTATACCACCGGGGAGCTGTTTTTT.

In regard to this clonotype: A much larger clone differs from this one at a single base, so this may be a read error. This chain uses TRBV20-1 with TRBJ2-1; D is possibly TRBD1 or TRBD2 (6 bases each). The germline V gene encodes CDR1 DFQATT and CDR2 SNEGSKA (reference sequence). This CDR3 contains 16 residues. The DNA of the CDR3 is TGCAATGCAGTCCTCCCTCTCCCGGGGGCTTACAATGAGCAGTTCTTC. Translating gives CNAVLPLPGAYNEQFF.

The chain combines TRBV4-1 with TRBJ2-1; 8 bases are shared with TRBD2. Per germline, CDR1 MGHRA and CDR2 YSYEKL. The CDR3 contains 16 residues. After removal of 0 bases from V and 4 bases from J, the junction contained 5 bases not matched to a gene. As DNA, the CDR3 is TGCGCCAGCAGCCAAGACACGGGGGGGCAGTACAATGAGCAGTTCTTC. Translation gives CASSQDTGGQYNEQFF.

The chain couples TRBV11-2 to TRBJ2-1; a possible D gene is TRBD2 (5 bases). The CDR3 is made up of 14 amino acids. Germline CDR1 SGHAT, CDR2 FQNNGV. Trimming stripped 3 bases from V and 3 bases from J, with 9 bases between. In DNA, the CDR3 is TGTGCCAGCAGCTTGGGAGTACTCTACAATGAGCAGTTCTTC. Translating it yields CASSLGVLYNEQFF.

This clonotype was counted between two and nine times. J is TRBJ2-3 and V is TRBV5-1; TRBD2 might be the D (7 bases). Germline loops: CDR1 SGHRS, CDR2 YFSETQ. This CDR3 region has 15 residues. The V end lost 7 bases, the J end lost 2 bases, and 17 bases lay between the germline ends. CDR3 residues: CASSTGGGFTDTQYF. CDR3 in DNA: TGCGCCAGCTCAACGGGGGGCGGTTTCACAGATACGCAGTATTTT.

Concerning this clonotype itself: Compared with germline, one end of the junction differs, possibly owing to a read error. The gene calls are TRBV20-1 and TRBJ2-5, with D perhaps matching TRBD1 (6 bases). Germline CDR1 DFQATT, CDR2 SNEGSKA (reference sequence). This CDR3 has 14 residues. The DNA of the CDR3 is TGCAGTGCGGCGAAACAGGGAGAACAAGAAACCCTGTACTTC. This translates into CSAAKQGEQETLYF.

To note about this clonotype: Just one base apart from a much larger clone, this may be a read error. The chain uses TRBV29-1 and TRBJ2-1; TRBD2 might be the D (6 bases). Germline assignment: CDR1 SQVTM and CDR2 ANQGSEA. The CDR3 totals 13 residues. CDR3 coding DNA: TGCAGCGCAGCGGGCTCAGCGGCCAATGAGCGGTTCTTC. Amino acid sequence: CSAAGSAANERFF.

The J gene is TRBJ2-2, the V gene TRBV7-2; TRBD2 aligns across 9 bases. The CDR3 covers 15 residues. Germline values: CDR1 SGHTA, CDR2 FQGNSA. V lost 2 bases and J lost 5; bases outside the gene matches: 3. The CDR3 loop reads CASSLPGLATGELFF. The CDR3 DNA reads TGTGCCAGCAGCTTACCGGGACTAGCAACCGGGGAGCTGTTTTTT.

In regard to this clonotype: Relative to the germline gene, one junction end is altered; a read error may explain this. The V call is TRBV12-3 or TRBV12-4, the J call TRBJ1-5; D is unclear. CDR3 length: 14 residues. CDR3 in DNA: TGTGCCGGCAGAGAGAGTGAGAGTAATCAGCCCCAGCATTTT. Translating gives CAGRESESNQPQHF.